This T cell receptor (beta chain) was captured in a study of blood T cell repertoires in COVID-19. The table came from immunoSEQ multiplex PCR; TCRdb's copy has only in-frame clones and leaves some out. The data contain 200,000 to 250,000 clones, about nine tenths of them seen just once; the ten biggest clones take up roughly 6%. The CDR3 consists of 16 residues. Trimming cost V 4 bases and J 2 bases, with 17 bases left between them. Germline V gene sequence: CDR1 SGHDT, CDR2 YYEEEE. This TCR derives from a man aged 55 to 70 who had recovered from COVID-19. This chain joins TRBV5-6 and TRBJ2-3; no clear D. The specimen was peripheral blood. CDR3 sequence (DNA): TGTGCCAGCAGCCCCTTCGAGCTACCACTCACAGATACGCAGTATTTT. Its translation: CASSPFELPLTDTQYF.